This TCR beta chain was captured in a study of shared clonotypes between healthy human individuals. Turning to this clone: Sequence at one end of the junction differs from germline and may be a read error.

Per germline, CDR1 MNHNS and CDR2 SASEGT. There are 12 residues in the CDR3. Libraries were prepared by immunoSEQ multiplex PCR; TCRdb keeps only in-frame clonotypes and omits some of them. Of 1.6 million or so clones in the sample, 97% to 99% are singletons; the top ten hold roughly 0.35%. The clonotype was recovered from a man aged 25-45 years in good health. This chain uses TRBV6-1 with TRBJ2-4; the D gene is possibly TRBD2 (7 bases). Source material: naive CD4+ T cells sorted from blood. The subset here: CD45RA+ positively selected. The CDR3 nucleotides read TGTGCCAGCAGTGAAGTTCGGGGGGCGCTGGACTTC. Translating it yields CASSEVRGALDF.